This entry lists 23 T cell receptor beta chains sequenced from one sample in a study of T cell responses to AZD1222 COVID-19 vaccine. The repertoire was sequenced with immunoSEQ multiplex PCR; TCRdb's copy has only in-frame clones and lacks some. This sample yields approximately 92,000 clones, of which approximately 91% are seen a single time; 22% belongs to the top ten. Sequencing used peripheral blood, obtained on day 0 of AZD1222 vaccination. These receptors all stem from an adult in good health.

The rearrangement links TRBV7-3 to TRBJ1-2, with TRBD1 identical over 9 bases. J lost 6 bases, V lost 5 bases, and 4 bases had no gene match. The CDR3 sequence is 13 residues long. CDR1 SGHTA and CDR2 FQGTGA come from the germline V gene. As DNA, the CDR3 is TGTGCCAGCAGCCAGGGACAGGGTGATGGCTACACCTTC. Translating gives CASSQGQGDGYTF.

This clone came up a few times. The chain combines TRBV5-1 with TRBJ1-1, with no clear D. Trimming took 4 bases from V and 1 from J, leaving 14 bases between them. The CDR3 contains 15 residues. Germline V gives CDR1 SGHRS, CDR2 YFSETQ. CDR3 sequence: CASSRRAQTNTEAFF. The CDR3 DNA sequence: TGCGCCAGCAGCCGTCGGGCCCAAACGAACACTGAAGCTTTCTTT.

The DNA for the CDR3 is TGTGCCAGCAGAGAACAGGGTGGGTATGGCACTGAAGCTTTCTTT. Protein: CASREQGGYGTEAFF. The chain recombines TRBV2 with TRBJ1-1; weak D call: TRBD1 (6 bases). In germline, CDR1 is SNHLY, CDR2 FYNNEI. Trimming took off 6 bases at V and 4 bases at J, with 18 bases between the two ends. The CDR3 is made up of 15 amino acids.

As concerns this clone: Compared with germline, one end of the junction differs, possibly owing to a read error. The chain combines TRBV12-3 or TRBV12-4 with TRBJ2-2; D remains ambiguous. This CDR3 contains 12 residues. CDR3 nucleotide sequence: TGTGCCAGCAGTTTGCAGGCCGGCGAGCTGTTTTTT. Its protein is CASSLQAGELFF.

The J gene is TRBJ2-7, the V gene TRBV19; a possible D gene is TRBD1 (5 bases). The CDR3 is made up of 13 amino acids. V lost 6 bases, J lost 6 bases, and 15 bases lay in between. CDR1 and CDR2 from the germline V gene are LNHDA and SQIVND (reference sequence). Here the CDR3 DNA reads TGTGCCAGTAGGGAGACAGCGCGGAGCGAGCAGTACTTC. Translated: CASRETARSEQYF.

This clone is a singleton in its sample. The genes are TRBV19 and TRBJ2-7; D possibly corresponds to TRBD2 (5 bases). The CDR3 runs to 13 residues. Trimming cost V 5 bases and J 3 bases, with 11 bases left between them. Germline V CDR1 and CDR2: LNHDA, SQIVND (reference sequence). As DNA, the CDR3 is TGTGCCAGTAGTGGTGAGGGAATCTACGAGCAGTACTTC. Translating gives CASSGEGIYEQYF.

The J gene is TRBJ2-5, the V gene TRBV2; 7 bases fit TRBD2. CDR3 length: 14 amino acids. Germline V lookup: CDR1 SNHLY, CDR2 FYNNEI. The V segment lost 6 bases and the J segment 2 bases; nucleotides outside the gene matches: 6. The CDR3 bases are TGTGCCAGCAGCAAAGAGGGACTACAAGAGACCCAGTACTTC. Amino acid sequence: CASSKEGLQETQYF.

This clone has just a few counts. The rearrangement uses TRBV7-9 and TRBJ2-5; 13 bases match TRBD2. Germline V lookup: CDR1 SEHNR, CDR2 FQNEAQ (reference sequence). V dropped 5 bases and J dropped 4; count of bases not matched to a gene: 4. This CDR3 spans 15 amino acids. For the CDR3, the DNA is TGTGCCAGCAGCACAGGACTAGCGGGGGCAGAGACCCAGTACTTC. This codes for CASSTGLAGAETQYF.

The chain joins TRBV18 to TRBJ1-4, with a possible D match to TRBD1 (5 bases). Germline values: CDR1 KGHSH, CDR2 LQKENI. V shed 5 bases and J shed 4 bases, with 14 bases lying between them. CDR3 size: 15 residues. The CDR3 coding sequence is TGTGCCAGCTCAGCGCAGGGTTCGGGTAATGAAAAACTGTTTTTT. Translating gives CASSAQGSGNEKLFF.

The rearrangement joins TRBV19 to TRBJ2-7; the D gene could be TRBD1 or TRBD2 (5 bases each). V gave up 6 bases and J gave up 4 bases, with 19 bases separating them. Germline V gene data show CDR1 as LNHDA and CDR2 as SQIVND (reference sequence). The CDR3 totals 15 residues. In DNA, the CDR3 is TGTGCCAGTAGCCTCCAAACCGGGGCCCAATACGAGCAGTACTTC. This sequence encodes CASSLQTGAQYEQYF.

V gene TRBV11-2 combines with J gene TRBJ2-1, with D possibly being TRBD1 (6 bases). The length of the CDR3 is 15 residues. V was trimmed by 7 bases and J by 7 bases, leaving 20 bases between them. Germline V lookup: CDR1 SGHAT, CDR2 FQNNGV. The CDR3 DNA reads as TGTGCCAGCATCAGAAAACAGGGATTTTTTAATGAGCAGTTCTTC. Its protein product is CASIRKQGFFNEQFF. The entire variable domain, with the rest obtained from reference TRBV11-2 and TRBJ2-1, is as follows: EAGVAQSPRYKIIEKRQSVAFWCNPISGHATLYWYQQILGQGPKLLIQFQNNGVVDDSQLPKDRFSAERLKGVDSTLKIQPAKLEDSAVYLCASIRKQGFFNEQFFGPGTRLTVL.

The chain employs TRBV15 and TRBJ2-5; D gene uncertain. Germline V lookup: CDR1 LNHNV, CDR2 YYDKDF (reference sequence). Trimming left V 0 bases short and J 5 bases short, with 10 bases between. CDR3 length: 14 residues. CDR3 sequence reads: CATSRDTPGETQYF. In DNA form, the CDR3 reads TGTGCCACCAGCAGAGACACCCCCGGCGAGACCCAGTACTTC. Together with reference TRBV15 and TRBJ2-5, the CDR3 gives the full variable domain: DAMVIQNPRYQVTQFGKPVTLSCSQTLNHNVMYWYQQKSSQAPKLLFHYYDKDFNNEADTPDNFQSRRPNTSFCFLDIRSPGLGDTAMYLCATSRDTPGETQYFGPGTRLLVL.

V usage is TRBV7-2 and J usage is TRBJ2-7; 7 bases map to TRBD1. From germline, CDR1 is SGHTA and CDR2 FQGNSA. The CDR3 is 14 amino acids. The V gene end was trimmed by 5 bases and the J gene end by 6 bases; junction bases not matched to a gene: 10. This CDR3 reads CASSLKNRGSEQYF. Written as DNA, the CDR3 is TGTGCCAGCAGCCTCAAAAACAGGGGTTCCGAGCAGTACTTC. Looking up the rest from reference TRBV7-2 and TRBJ2-7 gives the full variable domain: GAGVSQSPSNKVTEKGKDVELRCDPISGHTALYWYRQSLGQGLEFLIYFQGNSAPDKSGLPSDRFSAERTGGSVSTLTIQRTQQEDSAVYLCASSLKNRGSEQYFGPGTRLTVT.

V and J are TRBV7-3 and TRBJ2-6; 10 nucleotides match TRBD1. This CDR3 region has 17 residues. Per germline, CDR1 SGHTA and CDR2 FQGTGA. After removal of 5 bases from V and 4 bases from J, the junction contained 8 bases not matched to a gene. As DNA, the CDR3 is TGTGCCAGCAGCACGGGACAGGGGCGACCAGGGGCCAACGTCCTGACTTTC. As protein: CASSTGQGRPGANVLTF.

The CDR3 region has the DNA TGTGCCAGCAGCTTGGTCGGAAGTAGCGGGGTCTACAATGAGCAGTTCTTC. This gives the protein CASSLVGSSGVYNEQFF. The chain uses TRBV5-8 and TRBJ2-1; 8 bases align to TRBD2. The CDR3 runs to 17 residues. The V gene's germline CDR1 is SGHTS and CDR2 YDEGEE. J lost 3 bases, V lost 0 bases, and 8 bases had no gene match.

The chain couples TRBV4-3 to TRBJ2-5; 11 bases fit TRBD2. Germline V gene lookup returns CDR1 LGHNA and CDR2 YSLEER. V gave up 0 bases and J gave up 0 bases; unmatched junction bases: 3. CDR3 length equals 17 residues. CDR3 nucleotide sequence: TGCGCCAGCAGCCAAGATGTGACTAGCGGGAACCAAGAGACCCAGTACTTC. It specifies CASSQDVTSGNQETQYF.

This rearrangement joins TRBV6-6 to TRBJ2-7, with D possibly called TRBD1 or TRBD2 (5 bases each). The germline V and J ends were trimmed by 5 bases and 2 bases, with 13 bases remaining between them. The V gene's germline CDR1 is MNHNY and CDR2 SVGAGI (reference sequence). The CDR3 extends over 14 amino acids. The CDR3 is CASSDRGGAYEQYF. Here the CDR3 DNA reads TGTGCCAGCAGTGACCGGGGCGGCGCCTACGAGCAGTACTTC.

The chain employs TRBV6-2 or TRBV6-3 and TRBJ2-3; D is undetermined. V was pared by 5 bases and J by 2 bases, with 17 bases between. CDR1 MNHEY and CDR2 SVGEGT come from the germline V gene. CDR3 length: 16 residues. DNA of the CDR3: TGTGCCAGCAGTCCCGGCGCGAGCCGGAACACAGATACGCAGTATTTT. Residues: CASSPGASRNTDTQYF.

This clone was recorded only once. The gene calls are TRBV4-2 and TRBJ1-2, with TRBD1 as a possible D gene (5 bases). V was trimmed by 0 bases and J by 8 bases, leaving 16 bases between them. The CDR3 extends over 15 amino acids. From germline, CDR1 is LGHNA and CDR2 YNFKEQ. CDR3 DNA: TGTGCCAGCAGCCAAGAGGGGGTCCGGTTTGGAGGCTACACCTTC. This codes for CASSQEGVRFGGYTF.

The chain has TRBV14 and TRBJ2-1; D not certain. The CDR3 is 14 amino acids. Trimming took 0 bases from V and 9 from J, leaving 12 bases between them. CDR1 and CDR2 (germline): SGHDN, FVKESK. CDR3 residues: CASSQDLSKSEQFF. Written as DNA, the CDR3 is TGTGCCAGCAGCCAAGATCTTTCCAAAAGTGAGCAGTTCTTC.

V and J are TRBV11-2 and TRBJ2-7; D is possibly TRBD1 (5 bases). V was cut by 3 bases and J by 2 bases, with 11 bases left in between. The CDR3 loop spans 14 amino acids. The germline V gene has CDR1 SGHAT and CDR2 FQNNGV. The CDR3 spells CASSFTGRTYEQYF. CDR3 nucleotide sequence: TGTGCCAGCAGCTTTACAGGACGCACCTACGAGCAGTACTTC.

The chain employs TRBV3-1 (or the pseudogene TRBV3-2) and TRBJ1-1, with 8 bases that match TRBD1. The V and J ends lost 6 bases and 5 bases, in that order; junction bases with no gene match: 8. The CDR3 runs to 14 residues. Germline V gene lookup returns CDR1 LGHDT and CDR2 YNNKEL (reference sequence). This CDR3 is CASRNVQGVTEAFF. The CDR3 DNA is TGTGCCAGCAGAAACGTACAGGGGGTGACTGAAGCTTTCTTT.

This chain connects TRBV3-1 (or the pseudogene TRBV3-2) to TRBJ2-1; D remains unclear. Germline V gene data show CDR1 as LGHDT and CDR2 as YNNKEL (reference sequence). The CDR3 loop spans 15 amino acids. V lost 1 base and J lost 0, with 7 bases in between. DNA of the CDR3: TGTGCCAGCAGCCAAGGACGGAGCTCCTACAATGAGCAGTTCTTC. Protein sequence: CASSQGRSSYNEQFF.